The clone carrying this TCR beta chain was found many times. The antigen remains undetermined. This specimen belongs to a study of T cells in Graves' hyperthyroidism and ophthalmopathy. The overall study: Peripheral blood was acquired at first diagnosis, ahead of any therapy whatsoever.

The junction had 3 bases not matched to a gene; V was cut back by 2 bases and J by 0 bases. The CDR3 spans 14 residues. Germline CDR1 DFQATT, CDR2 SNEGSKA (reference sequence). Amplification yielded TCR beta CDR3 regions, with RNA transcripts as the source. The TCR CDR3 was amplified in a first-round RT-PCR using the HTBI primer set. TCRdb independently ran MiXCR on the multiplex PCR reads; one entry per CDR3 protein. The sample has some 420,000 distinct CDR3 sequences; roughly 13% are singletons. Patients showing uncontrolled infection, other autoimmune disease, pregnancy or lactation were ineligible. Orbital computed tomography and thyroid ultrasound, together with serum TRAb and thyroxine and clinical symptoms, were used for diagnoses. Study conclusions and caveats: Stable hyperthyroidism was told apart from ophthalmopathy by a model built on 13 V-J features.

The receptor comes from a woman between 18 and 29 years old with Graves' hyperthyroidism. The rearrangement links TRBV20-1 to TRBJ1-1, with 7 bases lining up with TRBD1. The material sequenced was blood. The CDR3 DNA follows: TGCAGTGCTAGAAAGGGGGCGGTGAACACTGAAGCTTTCTTT. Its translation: CSARKGAVNTEAFF.